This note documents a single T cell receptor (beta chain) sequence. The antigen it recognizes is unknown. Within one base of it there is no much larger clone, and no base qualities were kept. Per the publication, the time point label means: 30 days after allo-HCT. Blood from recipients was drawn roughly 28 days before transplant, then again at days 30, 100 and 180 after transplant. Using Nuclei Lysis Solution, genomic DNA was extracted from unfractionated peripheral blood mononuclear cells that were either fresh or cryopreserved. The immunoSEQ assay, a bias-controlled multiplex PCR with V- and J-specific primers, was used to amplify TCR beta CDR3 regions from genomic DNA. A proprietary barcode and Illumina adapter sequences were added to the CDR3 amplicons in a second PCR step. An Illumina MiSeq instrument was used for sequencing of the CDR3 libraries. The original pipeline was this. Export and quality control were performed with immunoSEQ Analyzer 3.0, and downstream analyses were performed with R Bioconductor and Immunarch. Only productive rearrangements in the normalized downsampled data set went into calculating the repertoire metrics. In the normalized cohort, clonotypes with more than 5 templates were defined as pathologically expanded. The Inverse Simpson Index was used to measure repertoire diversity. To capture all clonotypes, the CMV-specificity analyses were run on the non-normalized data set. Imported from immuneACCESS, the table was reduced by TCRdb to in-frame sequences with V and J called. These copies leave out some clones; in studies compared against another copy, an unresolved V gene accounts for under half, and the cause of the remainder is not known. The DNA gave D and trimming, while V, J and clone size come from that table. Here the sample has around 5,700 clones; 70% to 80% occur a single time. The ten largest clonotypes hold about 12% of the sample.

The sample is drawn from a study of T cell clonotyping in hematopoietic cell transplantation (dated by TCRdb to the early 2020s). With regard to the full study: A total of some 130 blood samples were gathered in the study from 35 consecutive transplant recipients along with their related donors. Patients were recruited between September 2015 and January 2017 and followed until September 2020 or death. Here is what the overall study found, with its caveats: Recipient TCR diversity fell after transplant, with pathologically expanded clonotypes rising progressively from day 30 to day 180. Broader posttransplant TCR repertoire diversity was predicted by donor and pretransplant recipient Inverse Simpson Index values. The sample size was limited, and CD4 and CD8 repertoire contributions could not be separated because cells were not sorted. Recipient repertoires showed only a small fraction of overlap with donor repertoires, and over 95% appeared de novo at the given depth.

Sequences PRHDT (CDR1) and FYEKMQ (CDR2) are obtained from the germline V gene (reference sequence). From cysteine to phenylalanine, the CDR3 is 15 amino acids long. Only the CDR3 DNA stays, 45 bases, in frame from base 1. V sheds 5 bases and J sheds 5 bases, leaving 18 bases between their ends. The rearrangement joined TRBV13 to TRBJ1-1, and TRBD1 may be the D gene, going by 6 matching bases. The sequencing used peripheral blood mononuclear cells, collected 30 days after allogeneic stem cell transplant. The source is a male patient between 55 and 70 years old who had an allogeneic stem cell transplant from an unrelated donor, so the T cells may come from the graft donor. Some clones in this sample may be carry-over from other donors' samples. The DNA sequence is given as TGTGCCAGCAGCGCACAGGGATTGGAGTGGACTGAAGCTTTCTTT. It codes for CASSAQGLEWTEAFF.